This entry lists 19 T cell receptor beta chains sequenced from one sample in a study of T cell repertoires and HLA-DP antigens. The antigens for these receptors are not known. Some clones are missing from TCRdb's copy, which holds only in-frame ones; the method was immunoSEQ multiplex PCR. The data contain approximately 90,000 clones, roughly nine tenths of them singletons. Sequencing input: CD4+ T cells from PBMCs. The receptors come from a man in his fifties in good health and CMV-seronegative.

The chain carries TRBV7-2 and TRBJ1-1; weak D call: TRBD1 (5 bases). V gave up 5 bases and J gave up 4 bases, with 11 bases separating them. CDR3 length: 13 amino acids. Germline V CDR1 and CDR2: SGHTA, FQGNSA. CDR3 DNA: TGTGCCAGCAGCCTGCGACAGCTCACTGAAGCTTTCTTT. As protein: CASSLRQLTEAFF.

This clone appeared a single time. V usage is TRBV6-1 and J usage is TRBJ2-4; TRBD2 might be the D (7 bases). The V end was cut by 6 bases, the J end by 1 base, with 10 bases between. This CDR3 has 14 amino acids. Germline values: CDR1 MNHNS, CDR2 SASEGT. CDR3 coding DNA: TGTGCCAGCAGGTCGGGGGGCGCCAAAAACATTCAGTACTTC. It is translated as CASRSGGAKNIQYF.

The V gene is TRBV6-6, the J gene TRBJ2-1, with no clear D. The CDR3 runs 12 residues. Germline lookup yields CDR1 MNHNY and CDR2 SVGAGI (reference sequence). V was shortened by 5 bases and J by 11 bases, with 13 bases between the two germline ends. The DNA for the CDR3 is TGTGCCAGCAGTAGCCTAGAGGAAAAGCAGTTCTTC. Its translation: CASSSLEEKQFF.

V gene TRBV18 combines with J gene TRBJ1-3; no reliable D call. V was shortened by 0 bases and J by 2 bases, with 8 bases between the two germline ends. Germline loops: CDR1 KGHSH, CDR2 LQKENI. The CDR3 has 15 residues. CDR3 residues: CASSPPGLTGNTIYF. CDR3 sequence (DNA): TGTGCCAGCTCACCACCTGGTCTTACTGGAAACACCATATATTTT.

This chain connects TRBV9 to TRBJ2-3, with TRBD2 matching over 11 bases. The J segment lost 5 bases and the V segment lost 7 bases, leaving 3 bases of the junction unmatched. Germline values: CDR1 SGDLS, CDR2 YYNGEE. This CDR3 spans 13 amino acids. CDR3 amino acids: CASGGLAGDTQYF. The CDR3 bases are TGTGCCAGCGGTGGACTAGCGGGAGATACGCAGTATTTT.

This clone has just one count. The V call is TRBV5-5, the J call TRBJ2-7, with 8 positions matching TRBD2. Germline CDR1 SGHKS, CDR2 YYEKEE (reference sequence). This CDR3 is built from 15 residues. Trimming cost V 3 bases and J 0 bases; bases outside gene matches: 5. CDR3: CASSSGTSRSYEQYF. CDR3 nucleotides: TGTGCCAGCAGCTCGGGGACTAGTCGCTCCTACGAGCAGTACTTC.

This sequence joins TRBV4-2 and TRBJ2-7, with 8 positions matching TRBD2. CDR3 length equals 16 residues. Germline trimming cut 4 bases from V and 5 bases from J; bases unmatched to any gene: 13. In germline, CDR1 is LGHNA, CDR2 YNFKEQ. The CDR3 spells CASSRGFKGGRNEQYF. The CDR3 coding sequence is TGTGCCAGCAGCCGGGGGTTTAAGGGCGGGAGGAACGAGCAGTACTTC.

This chain uses TRBV4-1 with TRBJ2-3; D is unresolved. This CDR3 has 14 residues. Germline lookup yields CDR1 MGHRA and CDR2 YSYEKL. The V gene lost 0 bases and the J gene lost 0 bases, with 4 bases spanning the gap. CDR3 sequence reads: CASSQDVSTDTQYF. The CDR3 DNA sequence: TGCGCCAGCAGCCAAGATGTAAGCACAGATACGCAGTATTTT.

This clone is a singleton in its sample. The chain is built from TRBV2 and TRBJ2-2, with no clear D. CDR3 length: 13 residues. With 7 bases removed from V and 1 base from J, the gap between germline ends came to 7 bases. The germline CDR1 and CDR2 sequences are SNHLY and FYNNEI. The CDR3 nucleotides are TGTGCCAGCACACGGCAGAACACCGGGGAGCTGTTTTTT. The encoded protein is CASTRQNTGELFF.

The J gene is TRBJ1-1, the V gene TRBV19; 7 bases line up with TRBD1. CDR1 is LNHDA and CDR2 is SQIVND in the germline V gene (reference sequence). The CDR3 sequence is 17 residues long. The ends lost 9 bases at V and 0 bases at J; junction bases unmatched: 16. In DNA form, the CDR3 reads TGTGCCAGCCGACGGACTGGGACAGCGAATATGAACACTGAAGCTTTCTTT. As protein: CASRRTGTANMNTEAFF.

The chain is built from TRBV6-1 and TRBJ2-7, with 8 nucleotides matching TRBD2. Germline CDR1 is MNHNS and CDR2 is SASEGT. There are 11 residues in the CDR3. The ends lost 6 bases at V and 8 bases at J; junction bases unmatched: 3. CDR3 coding DNA: TGTGCCAGCAGCGCGGGGGGTAAGCAGTACTTC. Its translation: CASSAGGKQYF.

The DNA of the CDR3 is TGTGCCTCCCGGGGTAGCGGGAGGAGTTCCTACAATGAGCAGTTCTTC. Translating gives CASRGSGRSSYNEQFF. The chain joins TRBV10-3 to TRBJ2-1, with 10 bases fitting TRBD2. Looked up from germline, CDR1 is ENHRY and CDR2 is SYGVKD. The CDR3 length is 16 residues. V gave up 11 bases and J gave up 1 base; unmatched junction bases: 11.

The chain recombines TRBV18 with TRBJ1-1; 8 bases agree with TRBD1. This CDR3 has 18 residues. Germline lookup yields CDR1 KGHSH and CDR2 LQKENI. The trim removed 5 bases at V and 5 bases at J, leaving 19 bases unmatched. This chain's CDR3 is CASSKAARGLIGWTEAFF. CDR3 sequence (DNA): TGTGCCAGCTCAAAGGCAGCCAGGGGGCTCATCGGGTGGACTGAAGCTTTCTTT.

The V gene is TRBV7-9, the J gene TRBJ2-7; no firm D call. Trimming cost V 5 bases and J 4 bases, with 15 bases left between them. CDR1 is SEHNR and CDR2 is FQNEAQ in the germline V gene (reference sequence). The CDR3 is made up of 14 amino acids. CDR3 protein: CASSPLGSPYEQYF. The CDR3 DNA reads as TGTGCCAGCAGCCCCTTGGGTAGCCCTTACGAGCAGTACTTC. The full variable domain, in which reference TRBV7-9 and TRBJ2-7 provide the parts outside the CDR3, is DTGVSQNPRHKITKRGQNVTFRCDPISEHNRLYWYRQTLGQGPEFLTYFQNEAQLEKSRLLSDRFSAERPKGSFSTLEIQRTEQGDSAMYLCASSPLGSPYEQYFGPGTRLTVT.

This clone was found once. This chain uses TRBV7-9 with TRBJ1-5; D gene ambiguous. The CDR3 has 13 residues. V lost 1 base and J lost 4, with 5 bases in between. The germline V gene encodes CDR1 SEHNR and CDR2 FQNEAQ (reference sequence). The CDR3 DNA reads TGTGCCAGCAGCTTAGGCCGAAATCAGCCCCAGCATTTT. Translating gives CASSLGRNQPQHF.

This sequence joins TRBV25-1 and TRBJ1-1; no clear D. The CDR3 is made up of 14 amino acids. Trimming cost V 3 bases and J 0 bases, with 8 bases left between them. In germline, CDR1 is MGHDK, CDR2 SYGVNS. CDR3 amino acids: CASSEGGLNTEAFF. CDR3 in DNA: TGTGCCAGCAGTGAGGGCGGCCTGAACACTGAAGCTTTCTTT. The full variable domain, rest sourced from reference TRBV25-1 and TRBJ1-1, is EADIYQTPRYLVIGTGKKITLECSQTMGHDKMYWYQQDPGMELHLIHYSYGVNSTEKGDLSSESTVSRIRTEHFPLTLESARPSHTSQYLCASSEGGLNTEAFFGQGTRLTVV.

The count of this clone is one. This sequence joins TRBV18 and TRBJ1-2; no reliable D call. The CDR3 consists of 14 residues. CDR1 is KGHSH and CDR2 is LQKENI in the germline V gene. V was shortened by 3 bases and J by 6 bases, with 14 bases between the two germline ends. This CDR3 is CASSPMPGGDGYTF. CDR3 bases: TGTGCCAGCTCACCGATGCCGGGCGGGGATGGCTACACCTTC.

This clone has a single count. The rearrangement uses TRBV7-2 and TRBJ2-2; 7 nucleotides agree with TRBD1. The trim removed 5 bases at V and 7 bases at J, leaving 7 bases unmatched. Germline V gene data show CDR1 as SGHTA and CDR2 as FQGNSA. This CDR3 is built from 14 residues. In nucleotides, the CDR3 is TGTGCCAGCAGCCGAGACAGGGTTGTCGGGGAGCTGTTTTTT. This encodes CASSRDRVVGELFF.

The rearrangement uses TRBV9 and TRBJ1-4; 10 bases align to TRBD1. Germline lookup yields CDR1 SGDLS and CDR2 YYNGEE. Unmatched junction bases numbered 8, after V lost 4 bases and J lost 8 bases. This CDR3 region has 15 residues. The CDR3 is CASSPWDRGVEKLFF. For the CDR3, the DNA is TGTGCCAGCAGCCCTTGGGACAGGGGTGTGGAAAAACTGTTTTTT.